The rows below give T cell receptor beta chains drawn from one sample of a study of cytomegalovirus exposure and HLA in healthy donors. The method was immunoSEQ multiplex PCR; TCRdb's version includes in-frame clones alone and lacks a portion of them. The table includes roughly 120,000 clones, 70% to 90% detected once. Sequencing was done on a sample of PBMCs. Receptors were obtained from a man aged 35-49 years in good health and CMV-seronegative. Each CDR3 is given without its conserved first and last residue. The D gene is left open where the match is weak. Clone size appears in some rows only: once, few, many, or a class for an expanded clone.

d_call | cdr3_length | clone_size | v_call | cdr3_aa
NA | 14 | NA | TRBV2 | ASSEVVQTSTDTQY
NA | 15 | NA | TRBV28 | ASSLSGIRQLNTEAF
NA | 14 | few | TRBV5-5 | ASSLVGGPGIGELF
NA | 12 | NA | TRBV6-5 | ASSGVGRSTEAF
TRBD1 | 14 | NA | TRBV4-1 | ASSQGQGPGANVLT
TRBD1 | 12 | NA | TRBV27 | ASSRQGASQPQH
NA | 14 | NA | TRBV30 | AWLGQQSLANYGCT
TRBD2 | 13 | few | TRBV7-2 | ASSLASGGANEQF
NA | 11 | NA | TRBV19 | ASSINRQETQY
NA | 10 | NA | TRBV30 | AWSSGADTQY
NA | 12 | NA | TRBV19 | ASSMTGRNQPQH
TRBD1 | 10 | NA | TRBV6-5 | ASSMTGAGYT
NA | 11 | NA | TRBV2 | ASIAASINEQF
NA | 12 | NA | TRBV7-9 | ASSSTVDLEKLF
NA | 9 | NA | TRBV20-1 | RTQINEKLF
NA | 14 | NA | TRBV5-1 | ASSARFTGEVDIQY
TRBD1 | 10 | NA | TRBV7-8 | ASSLSDREQY
TRBD2 | 16 | NA | TRBV9 | ASSAELAGTLLSNEQF
NA | 11 | NA | TRBV7-8 | ASSAGRGYEQY
NA | 9 | NA | TRBV30 | AWQGYTEAF
TRBD2 | 13 | NA | TRBV9 | ASSYSGGASDTQY
NA | 13 | NA | TRBV19 | ASRVGEVMNTEAF
TRBD2 | 11 | NA | TRBV29-1 | SGSGGAGDTQY
TRBD2 | 14 | NA | TRBV5-1 | ASSLTSGSVYDEQY
NA | 13 | NA | TRBV9 | ASSADRAPNSPLH
NA | 12 | NA | TRBV5-1 | ASSSSSYNSPLH
TRBD2 | 15 | NA | TRBV15 | ATAKRAGGPSYNEQF
TRBD1 | 13 | NA | TRBV5-1 | ASSGQGLLTYEQY
TRBD2 | 12 | NA | TRBV7-3 | ASSIGRAPSEQY
NA | 12 | NA | TRBV7-2 | ASSLSRISYEQY
NA | 13 | NA | TRBV10-1 | ASSESVGGRTEAF
TRBD1 | 13 | NA | TRBV7-9 | ASSKTGLGNQPQH
NA | 14 | NA | TRBV9 | ASSENRDFGNSPLH
NA | 12 | NA | TRBV30 | AWSVTRERYEQY